This T cell receptor beta chain is from a study of blood T cell repertoires in COVID-19. Overall study: PBMCs, B-cell-depleted T cells, or T cells were the source of the cDNA or gDNA that made up the material.

This clone occurred a few times. Generated by immunoSEQ multiplex PCR, the TCRdb table keeps only in-frame clones and is missing some. The sample records fewer than 350,000 clones, 81% being singletons. This clonotype was sampled from a woman aged 60-75 years with active or convalescent COVID-19. The sample taken for sequencing was peripheral blood.

The CDR3 spells CASSLLGTSGGRDTQYF. CDR3 bases: TGTGCCAGCAGCCTGCTCGGGACTAGCGGGGGGCGGGATACGCAGTATTTT. The V call is TRBV3-1 (or the pseudogene TRBV3-2), the J call TRBJ2-3; 15 bases align to TRBD2. V was pared by 4 bases and J by 6 bases, with 8 bases of the junction left unmatched. CDR1 LGHDT and CDR2 YNNKEL come from the germline V gene (reference sequence). The CDR3 sequence is 17 residues long.